The clone carrying this T cell receptor beta chain was seen at least ten times. Its target is unknown. TCRdb fed the reads into MiXCR, producing one record per CDR3 protein. The data hold 200,000 to 300,000 distinct CDR3 sequences, with roughly 9% observed a single time. The record originates from a study of T cell repertoires in cytomegalovirus infection. Study results and caveats: Cumulated frequencies of public TCR beta families served to identify carriers of CMV plus the relevant HLA. There were HLA-C-restricted CMV-specific TCR beta clonotypes dominating the ex vivo response.

The CDR3 extends over 14 amino acids. Trimming took off 3 bases at V and 4 bases at J, with 13 bases between the two ends. The germline CDR1 and CDR2 sequences are SGHTA and FQGNSA. The sequencing sample was made of PBMCs. The chain combines TRBV7-2 with TRBJ2-7; possible D gene TRBD2, 5 bases. The source of this sequence is a human donor in good health (CMV status not recorded). Some clones in this sample may be carry-over from other donors' samples. CDR3 amino acids: CASSLGVGGYEQYF. In DNA, the CDR3 is TGTGCCAGCAGCTTGGGTGTTGGAGGATACGAGCAGTACTTC.